This T cell receptor (beta chain) emerged from a study of blood T cell repertoires in COVID-19. On the study more broadly: Samples of COVID-19 (acute and convalescent) were obtained from the United States, Italy and Spain. T cells, B-cell-depleted T cells, or PBMCs provided the cDNA or gDNA that served as material.

Authors' data handling: By means of reference gene primer amplification, nucleated cell counts were estimated. The method was immunoSEQ multiplex PCR; TCRdb's version includes in-frame clones alone and lacks a portion of them. That table supplies the V and J calls and clone size; D and trimming were determined from the DNA. The sample includes 250,000 to 350,000 clones, around 89% seen only once; the top ten take roughly 6.5%. The specimen was peripheral blood. The receptor was derived from a man between 18 and 29 years old who had recovered from COVID-19.

This chain's CDR3 is CASSLSADRYKEAFF. The CDR3 DNA sequence: TGTGCCAGCAGTTTATCCGCGGACAGGTATAAAGAAGCTTTCTTT. This chain links TRBV27 with TRBJ1-1, with TRBD1 identical over 7 bases. CDR1 is MNHEY, CDR2 SMNVEV, per germline (reference sequence). V shed 0 bases and J 8 bases; nucleotides not matched to a gene: 9. There are 15 residues in the CDR3.